This paragraph covers one T cell receptor beta chain sequence. Its target is unknown. This entry comes from a study of T cells in Graves' hyperthyroidism and ophthalmopathy. Exclusion followed for patients with uncontrolled infection, other autoimmune disease, pregnancy or lactation. Amplification targeted TCR beta CDR3 regions from RNA transcripts. TCR CDR3 regions were first amplified by RT-PCR with HTBI primers. TCRdb processed the multiplex PCR reads anew with MiXCR; each CDR3 protein has one entry. The sample lists 550,000 to 700,000 distinct CDR3 sequences; around 46% were seen once. This CDR3 spans 18 amino acids. The germline V and J ends were trimmed by 5 bases and 5 bases, with 27 bases remaining between them. CDR1 and CDR2 (germline): SGHTA, FQGNSA. Study-wide results and caveats: Most clonotypes that expanded in the thyroid above 0.001 also showed up in blood. Model predictions of ophthalmopathy came a median approximately 6.5 months before onset.

The V and J genes are TRBV7-2 and TRBJ1-1; tentative D call: TRBD1 (5 bases). The clonotype originates from an adult woman with Graves' disease, either hyperthyroidism or ophthalmopathy (not recorded which). Sequences were obtained from peripheral blood or thyroid tissue (not recorded which). Here the CDR3 reads CASSQLWTQLYRGTEAFF. The CDR3 DNA reads TGTGCCAGCAGCCAATTGTGGACTCAATTGTATCGGGGGACTGAAGCTTTCTTT.